These 28 T cell receptor beta chains were all obtained from the same sample, sequenced in a study of T-cell reconstitution after alpha-beta-depleted transplantation in children. The TCRbeta library incorporated unique molecular identifiers. TCRdb itself ran the PCR reads through MiXCR, one entry per CDR3 protein. The sample has around 96,000 distinct CDR3 sequences, less than 15% seen once; the top ten hold around 14%. Specimen: PBMCs from the stem cell graft donor, collected from the stem cell graft. These receptors all come from a human donor who donated a stem cell graft to a child with inherited bone marrow failure.

J is TRBJ2-5 and V is TRBV5-4, with D possibly being TRBD1 (5 bases). The CDR3 runs 14 residues. Germline assignment: CDR1 SGHNT and CDR2 YYREEE (reference sequence). V lost 5 bases, J lost 2 bases, and 13 bases lay in between. The CDR3 spells CASRQVQGQETQYF. CDR3 DNA sequence: TGTGCCAGCAGGCAGGTCCAGGGACAAGAGACCCAGTACTTC.

This clonotype was seen at least ten times. V is TRBV7-9 and J is TRBJ1-1; the D is unclear. Germline V gene lookup returns CDR1 SEHNR and CDR2 FQNEAQ (reference sequence). V lost 5 bases and J lost 1, with 8 bases in between. This CDR3 contains 13 residues. CDR3 protein: CASSTITNTEAFF. The DNA for the CDR3 is TGTGCCAGCAGCACCATCACGAACACTGAAGCTTTCTTT.

This clonotype has a handful of counts. This rearrangement joins TRBV18 to TRBJ2-1; 10 bases line up with TRBD2. The CDR3 extends over 16 amino acids. The germline V gene encodes CDR1 KGHSH and CDR2 LQKENI. J was trimmed by 3 bases and V by 6 bases; bases with no gene match: 8. Here the CDR3 reads CASSPSASGGYNEQFF. Here the CDR3 DNA reads TGTGCCAGCTCCCCCTCCGCTAGCGGGGGCTACAATGAGCAGTTCTTC.

This clonotype was seen many times. This chain joins TRBV3-1 and TRBJ2-1, with 9 positions matching TRBD2. V was pared by 4 bases and J by 8 bases, with 6 bases of the junction left unmatched. CDR1 and CDR2 from the germline V gene are LGHDT and YNNKEL (reference sequence). The CDR3 has 14 amino acids. CDR3 protein: CASSRAGTSYEQFF. CDR3 DNA sequence: TGTGCCAGCAGCCGAGCCGGGACTAGCTATGAGCAGTTCTTC.

This clonotype was picked up many times. The genes are TRBV5-1 and TRBJ2-3; D might be TRBD1 (6 bases). V lost 4 bases, J lost 2 bases, and 11 bases lay in between. CDR1 is SGHRS and CDR2 is YFSETQ in the germline V gene. The CDR3 has 14 amino acids. The CDR3 spells CASSIGTYTDTQYF. The CDR3 DNA reads as TGCGCCAGCAGCATCGGGACATACACAGATACGCAGTATTTT.

This clonotype was counted a few times. One junction end disagrees with the germline gene, perhaps due to a read error. This chain links TRBV4-1 with TRBJ2-1, with 16 bases that match TRBD2. The germline gives CDR1 MGHRA, CDR2 YSYEKL. The CDR3 extends over 17 amino acids. The CDR3 is CASSRSPGLAGGYERFF. In nucleotides, the CDR3 is TGCGCCAGCAGCCGATCCCCGGGACTAGCGGGAGGGTATGAGCGGTTCTTC.

This chain joins TRBV6-2 or TRBV6-3 and TRBJ2-1, with D perhaps matching TRBD2 (6 bases). Between the trimmed V and J ends, which lost 2 bases and 9 bases, there was a span of 11 bases. CDR1 MNHEY and CDR2 SVGEGT come from the germline V gene. The CDR3 is 13 residues long. The CDR3, as DNA: TGTGCCAGCAGTTACACTAGCATCGGTGAGCAGTTCTTC. Translating gives CASSYTSIGEQFF.

The chain has TRBV2 and TRBJ2-6; D call uncertain. The CDR3 length is 16 residues. Germline CDR1 reads SNHLY; CDR2 reads FYNNEI. Trimming shortened V by 1 base and J by 2 bases, and 9 bases separated the two germline ends. The CDR3 DNA reads as TGTGCCAGCAGTGAAGTAAGGACCCCTGGGGCCAACGTCCTGACTTTC. Translation: CASSEVRTPGANVLTF. The full variable domain, its missing parts supplied by reference TRBV2 and TRBJ2-6, is EPEVTQTPSHQVTQMGQEVILRCVPISNHLYFYWYRQILGQKVEFLVSFYNNEISEKSEIFDDQFSVERPDGSNFTLKIRSTKLEDSAMYFCASSEVRTPGANVLTFGAGSRLTVL.

The chain recombines TRBV7-2 with TRBJ2-3, with 9 bases fitting TRBD2. The V segment lost 5 bases and the J segment 3 bases; nucleotides outside the gene matches: 12. The V gene's germline CDR1 is SGHTA and CDR2 FQGNSA. CDR3 size: 17 residues. The CDR3 loop is CASSPLAGRGGTDTQYF. In nucleotides, the CDR3 is TGTGCCAGCAGCCCCCTAGCAGGGCGGGGGGGTACAGATACGCAGTATTTT.

This clonotype was picked up many times. The chain links TRBV4-2 to TRBJ2-7; D perhaps matches TRBD2 (6 bases). Trimming removed 0 bases from V and 4 bases from J, with 13 bases in between. Germline loops: CDR1 LGHNA, CDR2 YNFKEQ. The length of the CDR3 is 15 residues. In nucleotides, the CDR3 is TGTGCCAGCAGCCAAGATTTCGGGAGTTGGTACGAGCAGTACTTC. Translating it yields CASSQDFGSWYEQYF.

This clonotype was recorded many times. The gene calls are TRBV6-2 or TRBV6-3 and TRBJ2-7; D may be TRBD2 (5 bases). CDR3 length equals 11 residues. From germline, CDR1 is MNHEY and CDR2 SVGEGT. The germline V and J ends were trimmed by 4 bases and 6 bases, with 7 bases remaining between them. CDR3 coding DNA: TGTGCCAGCAGTTGGACTGCCGAGCAGTACTTC. Its protein is CASSWTAEQYF.

This clonotype was seen repeatedly, ten times or more. The V and J genes are TRBV18 and TRBJ2-5, with D possibly being TRBD1 or TRBD2 (5 bases each). The CDR3 sequence is 15 residues long. Germline V gene lookup returns CDR1 KGHSH and CDR2 LQKENI. V dropped 2 bases and J dropped 1 base, with 11 bases sitting between them. The CDR3: CASSPWGRSQETQYF. CDR3 nucleotide sequence: TGTGCCAGCTCACCATGGGGACGGAGCCAAGAGACCCAGTACTTC.

The chain recombines TRBV10-3 with TRBJ1-6, with 8 bases identical to TRBD1. In germline, CDR1 is ENHRY, CDR2 SYGVKD. V was pared by 3 bases and J by 0 bases, with 7 bases of the junction left unmatched. The CDR3 extends over 18 amino acids. CDR3 sequence (DNA): TGTGCCATCAGTGATCAGGGGGCTTCCAGCTCCTATAATTCACCCCTCCACTTT. Amino acid sequence: CAISDQGASSSYNSPLHF.

This clonotype has ten or more counts. This chain joins TRBV12-3 or TRBV12-4 and TRBJ2-5; 11 positions match TRBD1. This CDR3 is built from 15 residues. V trimming: 5 bases; J trimming: 5 bases; junction bases outside the gene matches: 7. This chain's CDR3 is CASSLRTGGIETQYF. CDR3 sequence (DNA): TGTGCCAGCAGTCTCCGGACAGGGGGCATTGAGACCCAGTACTTC.

This clonotype has at least ten counts. V usage is TRBV20-1 and J usage is TRBJ1-4; D is perhaps TRBD1 (5 bases). The CDR3 runs to 13 residues. Germline V gives CDR1 DFQATT, CDR2 SNEGSKA (reference sequence). Trimming left V 0 bases short and J 7 bases short, with 9 bases between. The CDR3 loop is CSARESGSEKLFF. CDR3 nucleotide sequence: TGCAGTGCTAGAGAGTCAGGGTCTGAAAAACTGTTTTTT.

This clonotype was seen at least ten times. This rearrangement joins TRBV5-1 to TRBJ2-7; a weak D match, TRBD1 (7 bases). The CDR3 is 15 residues long. V lost 2 bases and J 2 bases, leaving 14 bases between the germline ends. Germline CDR1 and CDR2: SGHRS and YFSETQ. CDR3 DNA sequence: TGCGCCAGCAGCTTCGGACAGGAGGGAGCCTACGAGCAGTACTTC. Its translation: CASSFGQEGAYEQYF.

This clonotype was found many times. The genes are TRBV5-1 and TRBJ2-2, with a possible D match to TRBD1 (5 bases). This CDR3 comprises 16 residues. Germline V gene data show CDR1 as SGHRS and CDR2 as YFSETQ. Trimming stripped 0 bases from V and 1 base from J, with 10 bases between. CDR3 in amino acids: CASSLVGAENTGELFF. In DNA form, the CDR3 reads TGCGCCAGCAGCTTGGTAGGGGCGGAGAACACCGGGGAGCTGTTTTTT.

This clonotype was counted at least ten times. V and J are TRBV5-1 and TRBJ1-6; possible D gene TRBD1, 6 bases. Deletions cut 0 bases from V and 11 bases from J, with 15 bases between. The CDR3 has 15 amino acids. CDR1 is SGHRS, CDR2 YFSETQ, per germline. The CDR3 DNA follows: TGCGCCAGCAGCTTGGCCGGGGGCGTGAGGGCACCCCTCCACTTT. This sequence encodes CASSLAGGVRAPLHF.

The chain has TRBV25-1 and TRBJ1-1; no clear D. V shed 3 bases and J shed 4 bases, with 9 bases lying between them. Germline V gene sequence: CDR1 MGHDK, CDR2 SYGVNS. The CDR3 spans 13 residues. The CDR3 sequence is CASSEPGITEAFF. The CDR3 bases are TGTGCCAGCAGTGAGCCGGGAATCACTGAAGCTTTCTTT.

This clonotype appeared many times. CDR3 DNA sequence: TGTGCCAGCAGTTACCATATAGCGGGAGTTGGAGTCGGGGAGCAGTTCTTC. It encodes CASSYHIAGVGVGEQFF. The V gene is TRBV6-5, the J gene TRBJ2-1; TRBD2 matches at 9 bases. The CDR3 spans 17 residues. J gave up 10 bases and V 2 bases, and 15 bases lay outside the gene matches. Germline lookup yields CDR1 MNHEY and CDR2 SVGAGI.

This clonotype was observed a few times. This may be a read error, as it is one base from a much larger clone. V usage is TRBV4-2 and J usage is TRBJ2-1, with 7 positions matching TRBD2. V shed 4 bases, J shed 8 bases, and the junction held 8 bases outside the gene matches. Germline values: CDR1 LGHNA, CDR2 YNFKEQ. The CDR3 is 14 residues long. CDR3 loop: CASSLGTTGDEQFF. As DNA, the CDR3 is TGTGCCAGCAGCCTAGGGACTACGGGGGATGAGCAGTTCTTC.

This clonotype was counted ten times or more. The rearrangement links TRBV6-1 to TRBJ1-2, with unresolved D. This CDR3 is built from 13 residues. Between the trimmed V and J ends, which lost 6 bases and 2 bases, there was a span of 10 bases. CDR1 MNHNS and CDR2 SASEGT come from the germline V gene. CDR3 nucleotides: TGTGCCAGCAGAATTGAAACAAACTATGGCTACACCTTC. Protein product: CASRIETNYGYTF.

This clonotype was counted at least ten times. This chain joins TRBV7-2 and TRBJ1-1; unclear D gene. From germline, CDR1 is SGHTA and CDR2 FQGNSA. The CDR3 loop spans 13 amino acids. V lost 5 bases, J lost 2 bases, and 9 bases lay in between. CDR3 in DNA: TGTGCCAGCAGCCTCTACTTAAACACTGAAGCTTTCTTT. Translated, it gives CASSLYLNTEAFF.

This clonotype was seen ten or more times. The CDR3 here is CASSRGGRNTGELFF. The CDR3 DNA follows: TGCGCCAGCAGCCGGGGAGGGAGAAACACCGGGGAGCTGTTTTTT. The chain employs TRBV4-3 and TRBJ2-2; 7 nucleotides line up with TRBD2. V dropped 4 bases and J dropped 2; count of bases not matched to a gene: 4. The length of the CDR3 is 15 residues. Germline CDR1 is LGHNA and CDR2 is YSLEER.

Ten or more counts support this clonotype. V and J are TRBV20-1 and TRBJ1-1; TRBD1 agrees at 10 bases. J was trimmed by 7 bases and V by 0 bases; bases with no gene match: 26. CDR3 size: 21 residues. CDR1 DFQATT and CDR2 SNEGSKA come from the germline V gene (reference sequence). CDR3 DNA: TGCAGTGCTAGAGATCTCGCGCGTTGGGAGTACGTGACAGGGGGCAATGTTGAAGCTTTCTTT. Amino acids: CSARDLARWEYVTGGNVEAFF.

This clonotype was found many times. The rearrangement uses TRBV7-2 and TRBJ1-2; TRBD1 matches 10 bases. V lost 5 bases and J lost 8; bases outside the gene matches: 8. This CDR3 comprises 14 residues. Per the germline V gene, CDR1 is SGHTA and CDR2 is FQGNSA. The CDR3, as DNA: TGTGCCAGCAGCACACGGACAGGGGGGTACGGCTACACCTTC. Its protein product is CASSTRTGGYGYTF. The complete variable domain, with remaining parts taken from reference TRBV7-2 and TRBJ1-2, reads GAGVSQSPSNKVTEKGKDVELRCDPISGHTALYWYRQSLGQGLEFLIYFQGNSAPDKSGLPSDRFSAERTGGSVSTLTIQRTQQEDSAVYLCASSTRTGGYGYTFGSGTRLTVV.

The chain employs TRBV5-6 and TRBJ2-7, with 9 bases lining up with TRBD2. J was trimmed by 0 bases and V by 2 bases; bases with no gene match: 6. This CDR3 spans 16 amino acids. Germline CDR1 SGHDT, CDR2 YYEEEE. The CDR3 nucleotides are TGTGCCAGCAGCTTCCCTAAGACTAGCGGCTCCTACGAGCAGTACTTC. This codes for CASSFPKTSGSYEQYF. The variable domain in full, with the rest retrieved from reference TRBV5-6 and TRBJ2-7, is DAGVTQSPTHLIKTRGQQVTLRCSPKSGHDTVSWYQQALGQGPQFIFQYYEEEERQRGNFPDRFSGHQFPNYSSELNVNALLLGDSALYLCASSFPKTSGSYEQYFGPGTRLTVT.

This clonotype showed up many times. The chain links TRBV24-1 to TRBJ1-1, with no clear D. V lost 9 bases to trimming and J lost 1 base, with 11 bases between them. Germline-derived CDR1 and CDR2 are KGHDR and SFDVKD. The CDR3 is 13 amino acids. CDR3 bases: TGTGCCACCGCAGCTCCGGGGAACACTGAAGCTTTCTTT. It is translated as CATAAPGNTEAFF.